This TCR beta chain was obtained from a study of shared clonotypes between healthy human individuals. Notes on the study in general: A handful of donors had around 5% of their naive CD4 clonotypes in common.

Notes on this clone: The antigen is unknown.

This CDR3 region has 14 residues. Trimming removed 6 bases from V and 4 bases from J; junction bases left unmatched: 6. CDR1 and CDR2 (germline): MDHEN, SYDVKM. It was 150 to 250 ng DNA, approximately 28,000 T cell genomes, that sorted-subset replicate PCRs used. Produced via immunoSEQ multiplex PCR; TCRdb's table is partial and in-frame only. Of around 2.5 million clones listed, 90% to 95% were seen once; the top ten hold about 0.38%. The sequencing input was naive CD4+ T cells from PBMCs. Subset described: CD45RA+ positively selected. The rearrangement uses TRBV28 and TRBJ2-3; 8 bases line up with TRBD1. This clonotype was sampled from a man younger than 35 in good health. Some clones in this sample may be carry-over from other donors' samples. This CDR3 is CASRPGQGADTQYF. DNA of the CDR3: TGTGCCAGCAGACCCGGACAGGGAGCAGATACGCAGTATTTT. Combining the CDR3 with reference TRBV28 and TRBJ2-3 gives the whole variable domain DVKVTQSSRYLVKRTGEKVFLECVQDMDHENMFWYRQDPGLGLRLIYFSYDVKMKEKGDIPEGYSVSREKKERFSLILESASTNQTSMYLCASRPGQGADTQYFGPGTRLTVL.